This T cell receptor beta chain derives from a study of PD-L1 blockade in urothelial cancer. Study-level background: Beginning in about 2014, patients received atezolizumab, given as 1,200 mg intravenously every 3 weeks. At 6 weeks and at 3 weeks (second dose) after treatment start, blood was analyzed. Study results and limitations: By 3 weeks, tumor-associated blood clones had expanded more in durable-benefit patients. Survival was better when pretreatment blood TCR clonality fell below the median.

Details on this clone: Its matching antigen is unknown.

Described time point: peripheral blood 6 weeks after treatment start. V trimming: 6 bases; J trimming: 0 bases; junction bases outside the gene matches: 3. The CDR3 length is 16 residues. From germline, CDR1 is MNHEY and CDR2 SMNVEV (reference sequence). The table came from immunoSEQ multiplex PCR; TCRdb's copy has only in-frame clones and leaves some out. The table includes approximately 91,000 clones, approximately 87% detected once. The sequence derives from a man in his sixties or seventies with urothelial cancer. Sequencing used PBMCs, obtained around atezolizumab (anti-PD-L1) treatment. The chain couples TRBV27 to TRBJ2-6, with 9 bases identical to TRBD1. The CDR3 protein is CASSRDRDSGANVLTF. CDR3 nucleotides: TGTGCCAGCAGCCGGGACAGGGACTCTGGGGCCAACGTCCTGACTTTC.